In this sample, the clone carrying this TCR beta chain turned up a few times. This specimen belongs to a study of blood T cells in healthy people across ages. A sample-barcoded 5' primer and a J-beta primer mix were used in a second PCR of about 7 to 12 cycles. In TCRdb, the 5' RACE reads were re-called with MiXCR into one record per CDR3 protein. The sample records nearly 1 million distinct CDR3 sequences, approximately 50% being singletons. This CDR3 is built from 15 residues. Losses at the gene ends were 7 bases for V and 4 bases for J; bases not matched to a gene: 5. The TCR originated in a woman between 55 and 75 years old in good health. This chain uses TRBV12-3 or TRBV12-4 with TRBJ2-1; 12 positions match TRBD2. Material: blood. CDR3 sequence: CASTLAGGNYNEQFF. In DNA, the CDR3 is TGTGCCAGCACCCTAGCGGGAGGGAATTACAATGAGCAGTTCTTC.